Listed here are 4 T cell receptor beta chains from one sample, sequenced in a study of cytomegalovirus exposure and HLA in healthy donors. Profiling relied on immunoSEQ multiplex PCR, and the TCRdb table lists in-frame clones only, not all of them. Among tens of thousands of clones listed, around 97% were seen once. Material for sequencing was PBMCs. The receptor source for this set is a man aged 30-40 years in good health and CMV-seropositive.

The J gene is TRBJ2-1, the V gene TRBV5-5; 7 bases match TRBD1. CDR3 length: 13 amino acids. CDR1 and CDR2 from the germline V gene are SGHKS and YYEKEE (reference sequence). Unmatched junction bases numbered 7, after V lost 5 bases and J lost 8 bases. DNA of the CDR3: TGTGCCAGCAGTCCAGGGGGTTGGGATGAGCAGTTCTTC. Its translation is CASSPGGWDEQFF.

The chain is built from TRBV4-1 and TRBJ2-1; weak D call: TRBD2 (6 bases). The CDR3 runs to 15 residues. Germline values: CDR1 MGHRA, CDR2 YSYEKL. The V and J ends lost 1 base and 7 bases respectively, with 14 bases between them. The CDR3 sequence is CASSQGYLEGNEQFF. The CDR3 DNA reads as TGCGCCAGCAGCCAAGGCTATCTGGAGGGGAATGAGCAGTTCTTC.

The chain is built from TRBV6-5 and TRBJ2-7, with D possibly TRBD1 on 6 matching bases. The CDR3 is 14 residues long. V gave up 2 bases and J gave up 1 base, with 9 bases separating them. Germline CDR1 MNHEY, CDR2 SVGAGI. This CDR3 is CASSYADSSYEQYF. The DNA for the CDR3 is TGTGCCAGCAGTTACGCGGACAGTTCCTACGAGCAGTACTTC.

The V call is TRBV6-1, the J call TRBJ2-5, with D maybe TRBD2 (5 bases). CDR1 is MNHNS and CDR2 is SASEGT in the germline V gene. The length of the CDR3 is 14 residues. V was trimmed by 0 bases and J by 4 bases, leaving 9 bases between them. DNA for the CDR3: TGTGCCAGCAGTGAAGCGCTGGCGGGAGAGACCCAGTACTTC. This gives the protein CASSEALAGETQYF.